These T cell receptor beta chains were read from a single sample in a study of radiotherapy plus CTLA-4 blockade in lung cancer. Sequencing was performed with immunoSEQ multiplex PCR; in TCRdb, only in-frame clones are kept and a portion is missing. The sample includes roughly 58,000 clones, 70% to 85% of them seen just once. Source: peripheral blood, taken from a patient treated with radiotherapy plus ipilimumab. The receptors were gathered from a human donor with non-small cell lung cancer whose response to radiotherapy plus ipilimumab could not be evaluated. The CDR3 runs from the conserved cysteine through the conserved F or W. D genes are given only for firm matches. The size field is filled for only some rows; it gives once, few, many or a size class.

J gene | D gene | clone size | V gene | CDR3 protein | CDR3 DNA
TRBJ2-3 | - | - | TRBV28 | CVSSLPTGPTDTQYF | TGTGTCAGCAGTTTGCCGACAGGCCCCACAGATACGCAGTATTTT
TRBJ1-4 | - | once | TRBV2 | CASMREKLFF | TGTGCCAGCATGAGGGAAAAACTGTTTTTT
TRBJ1-2 | TRBD1 | - | TRBV7-9 | CASSPTGDWLHF | TGTGCCAGCAGCCCCACAGGGGATTGGTTGCACTTC
TRBJ2-1 | TRBD2 | - | TRBV9 | CASSPQAGTSYNEQFF | TGTGCCAGCAGCCCCCAGGCCGGGACTAGCTACAATGAGCAGTTCTTC
TRBJ2-5 | TRBD2 | - | TRBV2 | CASSTGGPKTQYF | TGTGCCAGCAGTACGGGGGGGCCGAAGACCCAGTACTTC
TRBJ2-1 | TRBD2 | - | TRBV5-4 | CASSPGLAGSYNEQFF | TGTGCCAGCAGCCCTGGACTAGCGGGGTCCTACAATGAGCAGTTCTTC
TRBJ2-2 | - | - | TRBV2 | CAGSEEDAGELFF | TGTGCCGGCTCGGAGGAGGACGCCGGGGAGCTGTTTTTT
TRBJ2-5 | TRBD1 | medium-sized | TRBV5-4 | CASSPSTGGGETQYF | TGTGCCAGCAGCCCATCAACAGGGGGCGGAGAGACCCAGTACTTC
TRBJ2-7 | TRBD1 | - | TRBV2 | CASSLPGTGNEQYF | TGTGCCAGCAGCCTTCCCGGGACAGGGAACGAGCAGTACTTC
TRBJ1-2 | - | - | TRBV10-2 | CASMEDGGSYGYTF | TGCGCCAGCATGGAGGACGGAGGGAGCTATGGCTACACCTTC
TRBJ2-7 | TRBD1 | once | TRBV7-8 | CASSLGELGQGTPIAYEQYF | TGTGCCAGCAGCTTAGGAGAGCTGGGACAGGGGACGCCGATAGCCTACGAGCAGTACTTC
TRBJ1-4 | - | - | TRBV7-9 | CASSLEGSEKLFF | TGTGCCAGCAGCTTGGAGGGGAGTGAAAAACTGTTTTTT
TRBJ1-2 | TRBD1 | - | TRBV6-5 | CASSYHGTALYGYTF | TGTGCCAGCAGTTACCACGGGACAGCCCTTTATGGCTACACCTTC
TRBJ2-2 | TRBD1 | once | TRBV5-1 | CASSGTPGQYNTGELFF | TGCGCCAGCAGCGGAACCCCGGGACAGTATAACACCGGGGAGCTGTTTTTT
TRBJ2-1 | TRBD2 | - | TRBV7-2 | CASSSGTSGLNEQFF | TGTGCCAGCAGCTCCGGGACTAGCGGTCTCAATGAGCAGTTCTTC
TRBJ1-5 | - | - | TRBV28 | CASNNGQRSNQPQHF | TGTGCCAGCAATAACGGACAGCGTAGCAATCAGCCCCAGCATTTT
TRBJ1-5 | - | - | TRBV28 | CASRGGEPQHF | TGTGCCAGCAGGGGCGGGGAGCCCCAGCATTTT
TRBJ2-5 | TRBD2 | - | TRBV10-3 | CAICPAGGQETQYF | TGTGCCATCTGTCCAGCGGGAGGACAAGAGACCCAGTACTTC
TRBJ1-1 | - | - | TRBV19 | CASSHPTGNTEAFF | TGTGCCAGTAGTCACCCGACAGGGAACACTGAAGCTTTCTTT
TRBJ2-3 | TRBD2 | once | TRBV11-2 | CASSSYAGGPDTQYF | TGTGCCAGCAGCTCCTATGCGGGAGGGCCAGATACGCAGTATTTT
TRBJ1-2 | - | - | TRBV7-9 | CASSTSRGALYGYTF | TGTGCCAGCAGCACCTCTCGGGGGGCTCTCTATGGCTACACCTTC
TRBJ1-5 | - | - | TRBV19 | CASSPHIQPQHF | TGTGCCAGTAGCCCCCACATTCAGCCCCAGCATTTT
TRBJ2-7 | - | - | TRBV7-6 | CASSQQGPYEQYF | TGTGCCAGCAGCCAACAGGGACCCTACGAGCAGTACTTC
TRBJ2-3 | TRBD2 | - | TRBV7-2 | CASSLDIAGVRDTQYF | TGTGCCAGCAGCTTAGACATAGCGGGAGTGAGAGATACGCAGTATTTT
TRBJ2-7 | - | once | TRBV28 | CASSLSSGEQYF | TGTGCCAGCAGTTTATCATCGGGCGAGCAGTACTTC
TRBJ2-5 | TRBD2 | - | TRBV29-1 | CSVEASGVLKTQYF | TGCAGCGTTGAGGCTAGCGGGGTCTTGAAGACCCAGTACTTC
TRBJ1-2 | - | - | TRBV6-4 | CASSRSPGQPHGYTF | TGTGCCAGCAGCCGCTCCCCTGGACAGCCTCATGGCTACACCTTC
TRBJ2-7 | - | once | TRBV6-5 | CASSARGAYEQYF | TGTGCCAGCAGTGCCAGAGGCGCCTACGAGCAGTACTTC
TRBJ2-7 | TRBD2 | once | TRBV30 | CAWSVGAGGPEQYF | TGTGCCTGGAGTGTCGGGGCGGGAGGCCCCGAGCAGTACTTC
TRBJ2-7 | TRBD1 | - | TRBV28 | CASSRQGNPNEQYF | TGTGCCAGCAGCCGACAGGGGAATCCCAACGAGCAGTACTTC
TRBJ2-1 | TRBD1 | - | TRBV5-1 | CASSLAGTGDEQFF | TGCGCCAGCAGCTTGGCCGGGACAGGGGATGAGCAGTTCTTC
TRBJ2-5 | - | - | TRBV11-2 | CASSLDPSGTQYF | TGTGCCAGCAGCTTAGATCCGAGCGGGACCCAGTACTTC
TRBJ2-3 | TRBD2 | - | TRBV11-2 | CASSSGGRGTDTQYF | TGTGCCAGCAGCTCCGGGGGGAGGGGCACAGATACGCAGTATTTT
TRBJ2-5 | TRBD1 | - | TRBV5-1 | CASSLRTGALETQYF | TGCGCCAGCAGCTTGAGGACAGGTGCTTTGGAGACCCAGTACTTC
TRBJ2-7 | TRBD1 | - | TRBV28 | CASSVRGQGASGRIWQYF | TGTGCCAGCAGCGTAAGGGGACAGGGGGCCAGCGGTCGTATTTGGCAGTACTTC
TRBJ2-7 | - | - | TRBV27 | CATNERRAPYEQYF | TGTGCCACCAACGAGCGGAGGGCCCCCTACGAGCAGTACTTC
TRBJ1-1 | - | - | TRBV6-1 | CASRTGPTRNTEAFF | TGTGCCAGCAGAACAGGTCCTACCCGGAACACTGAAGCTTTCTTT
TRBJ2-3 | - | few | TRBV9 | CASSVLGRDTQYF | TGTGCCAGCAGCGTCCTAGGGAGGGATACGCAGTATTTT
TRBJ1-3 | TRBD1 | - | TRBV14 | CASSPWTGDGNTIYF | TGTGCCAGCAGCCCATGGACAGGGGATGGAAACACCATATATTTT
TRBJ2-1 | TRBD2 | - | TRBV7-8 | CASSLFLAGYYNEQFF | TGTGCCAGCAGCTTATTTTTAGCGGGTTACTACAATGAGCAGTTCTTC